These 17 T cell receptor beta chains were sequenced from one sample in a study of T-cell reconstitution after alpha-beta-depleted transplantation in children. Preparation of the TCRbeta library used unique molecular identifiers. One entry per CDR3 protein results from TCRdb running MiXCR on the PCR reads. The sample has around 270,000 distinct CDR3 sequences, 10% seen once. Sequencing used PBMCs, obtained before TCRalphabeta/CD19-depleted stem cell transplant. These receptors all come from a boy in the first two years of life with acute myeloid leukemia, due to receive a stem cell transplant.

This clonotype has at least ten counts. The J gene is TRBJ2-3, the V gene TRBV12-3 or TRBV12-4; D tentatively reads TRBD1 or TRBD2 (5 bases each). The length of the CDR3 is 11 residues. V dropped 7 bases and J dropped 12 bases, with 14 bases sitting between them. CDR3 region: CASTFAGTQYF. In nucleotides, the CDR3 is TGTGCCAGCACCTTCGCCGGGACCCAGTATTTT.

This clonotype showed up many times. The junction departs from germline at one end; a sequencing error may be responsible. The CDR3 protein is CASSLTEKDF. The CDR3 DNA sequence: TGTGCCAGCAGCTTGACAGAAAAGGATTTT. The chain is built from TRBV5-5 and TRBJ2-3; D unclear. The CDR3 runs 10 residues. The germline gives CDR1 SGHKS, CDR2 YYEKEE (reference sequence). Full variable domain (rest looked up from reference TRBV5-5 and TRBJ2-3): DAGVTQSPTHLIKTRGQQVTLRCSPISGHKSVSWYQQVLGQGPQFIFQYYEKEERGRGNFPDRFSARQFPNYSSELNVNALLLGDSALYLCASSLTEKDFGPGTRLTVL.

CDR3 sequence: CASRLDRDYGYTF. CDR3 bases: TGTGCCAGTAGACTCGACAGGGACTATGGCTACACCTTC. This sequence joins TRBV19 and TRBJ1-2, with 7 bases lining up with TRBD1. Germline V CDR1 and CDR2: LNHDA, SQIVND (reference sequence). The CDR3 runs to 13 residues. The ends lost 6 bases at V and 3 bases at J; junction bases unmatched: 4.

At least ten counts were recorded for this clonotype. V is TRBV10-3 and J is TRBJ1-1; no clear D gene. Germline-derived CDR1 and CDR2 are ENHRY and SYGVKD. V dropped 4 bases and J dropped 1 base, with 7 bases sitting between them. There are 13 residues in the CDR3. The CDR3: CAISGTPNTEAFF. CDR3 bases: TGTGCCATCAGTGGGACTCCGAACACTGAAGCTTTCTTT.

This clonotype was counted at least ten times. This rearrangement joins TRBV27 to TRBJ2-1; TRBD2 might be the D (6 bases). The CDR3 covers 15 residues. Trimming took 5 bases from V and 0 from J, leaving 11 bases between them. CDR1 is MNHEY, CDR2 SMNVEV, per germline (reference sequence). The CDR3 reads CASSRDGSSYNEQFF. The CDR3 DNA sequence: TGTGCCAGCAGTCGGGACGGGAGCTCCTACAATGAGCAGTTCTTC.

Many counts were recorded for this clonotype. CDR3 DNA sequence: TGCGCCAGTGGACTAGCGGGAGGGCCAGGGTACGAGCAGTACTTC. This translates into CASGLAGGPGYEQYF. This chain connects TRBV4-3 to TRBJ2-7; TRBD2 matches 15 bases. The CDR3 is 15 residues long. J gave up 4 bases and V 9 bases, and 7 bases lay outside the gene matches. From germline, CDR1 is LGHNA and CDR2 YSLEER.

This clonotype turned up a few times. This chain uses TRBV7-9 with TRBJ2-3; 12 nucleotides align to TRBD2. This CDR3 has 16 residues. Germline CDR1 reads SEHNR; CDR2 reads FQNEAQ (reference sequence). The trim removed 2 bases at V and 4 bases at J, leaving 4 bases unmatched. This CDR3 reads CASSLRLAGVSDTQYF. The CDR3, as DNA: TGTGCCAGCAGCTTAAGACTAGCGGGAGTCTCAGATACGCAGTATTTT.

This clonotype has a count of ten or more. The V call is TRBV27, the J call TRBJ2-1; 9 bases map to TRBD2. Per the germline V gene, CDR1 is MNHEY and CDR2 is SMNVEV (reference sequence). The CDR3 sequence is 16 residues long. With 1 base clipped from V and 3 bases from J, the junction kept 4 bases outside the gene matches. The CDR3 protein is CASSLWVSGGYNEQFF. CDR3 in DNA: TGTGCCAGCAGTTTATGGGTTAGCGGGGGCTACAATGAGCAGTTCTTC.

This clonotype was detected many times. The rearrangement uses TRBV12-3 or TRBV12-4 and TRBJ2-7, with D hard to call. CDR3 length: 14 amino acids. V lost 5 bases to trimming and J lost 6 bases, with 17 bases between them. The CDR3 loop is CASSPPSPKGEQYF. The CDR3 DNA reads TGTGCCAGCAGTCCCCCGTCTCCGAAGGGCGAGCAGTACTTC.

This clonotype was observed many times. This chain connects TRBV12-3 or TRBV12-4 to TRBJ1-6, with D hard to call. Trimming left V 6 bases short and J 9 bases short, with 9 bases between. The CDR3 consists of 12 residues. The CDR3 bases are TGTGCCAGCAGCCCGGCCGGTTCACCCCTCCACTTT. It translates to CASSPAGSPLHF.

This clonotype was seen ten or more times. The chain joins TRBV12-3 or TRBV12-4 to TRBJ1-4, with 9 bases aligning to TRBD1. J lost 8 bases, V lost 5 bases, and 6 bases had no gene match. This CDR3 contains 14 residues. CDR3 in DNA: TGTGCCAGCAGTGTGGACAGGGGATCGGAAAAACTGTTTTTT. Translation: CASSVDRGSEKLFF.

The chain couples TRBV12-3 or TRBV12-4 to TRBJ2-6; D is undetermined. V was shortened by 10 bases and J by 0 bases, with 10 bases between the two germline ends. This CDR3 contains 14 residues. In nucleotides, the CDR3 is TGTGCCACCCGGCTACTCTCTGGGGCCAACGTCCTGACTTTC. Amino acid sequence: CATRLLSGANVLTF.

This clonotype has only a few counts. This sequence joins TRBV12-3 or TRBV12-4 and TRBJ1-1; D is possibly TRBD1 (5 bases). The CDR3 runs 14 residues. V was cut by 3 bases and J by 1 base, with 9 bases left in between. Here the CDR3 reads CASSFWGENTEAFF. The DNA of the CDR3 is TGTGCCAGCAGTTTTTGGGGGGAGAACACTGAAGCTTTCTTT.

This clonotype showed up just a few times. The chain links TRBV5-1 to TRBJ2-7; 8 nucleotides align to TRBD1. Trimming removed 1 base from V and 2 bases from J; junction bases left unmatched: 8. This CDR3 has 16 amino acids. The germline CDR1 and CDR2 sequences are SGHRS and YFSETQ. CDR3 sequence reads: CASSLRQGAVAYEQYF. As DNA, the CDR3 is TGCGCCAGCAGCTTGCGGCAGGGGGCAGTAGCCTACGAGCAGTACTTC. The full variable domain, with the rest looked up from reference TRBV5-1 and TRBJ2-7, is KAGVTQTPRYLIKTRGQQVTLSCSPISGHRSVSWYQQTPGQGLQFLFEYFSETQRNKGNFPGRFSGRQFSNSRSEMNVSTLELGDSALYLCASSLRQGAVAYEQYFGPGTRLTVT.

This clonotype was detected ten times or more. This chain links TRBV7-9 with TRBJ2-5; D gene uncertain. The CDR3 length is 14 residues. V lost 1 base, J lost 5 bases, and 11 bases lay in between. The germline V gene has CDR1 SEHNR and CDR2 FQNEAQ (reference sequence). The CDR3 loop reads CASSLGDPRETQYF. The CDR3 DNA reads TGTGCCAGCAGCTTAGGCGATCCGAGGGAGACCCAGTACTTC.

The chain has TRBV5-6 and TRBJ2-2; perhaps TRBD2 as D (5 bases). Germline CDR1 and CDR2: SGHDT and YYEEEE. The CDR3 runs to 14 residues. The ends were cut back, 4 bases at V and 2 bases at J, with 9 bases in the middle. CDR3 sequence reads: CASSIGVNTGELFF. As DNA, the CDR3 is TGTGCCAGCAGCATCGGGGTTAACACCGGGGAGCTGTTTTTT.

This clonotype was seen ten or more times. This chain uses TRBV9 with TRBJ2-7; D remains ambiguous. CDR1 is SGDLS and CDR2 is YYNGEE in the germline V gene. V dropped 4 bases and J dropped 1 base, with 9 bases sitting between them. CDR3 length: 13 residues. This CDR3 is CASSYDGSYEQYF. In DNA form, the CDR3 reads TGTGCCAGCAGCTACGACGGGTCCTACGAGCAGTACTTC.